The 5 T cell receptor beta chains in this list originate from one sample, sequenced in a study of beta chain features in type 1 diabetes. As every portion of the isolated RNA was reverse transcribed, the sequencing read expressed TCRB transcripts. Profiled with immunoSEQ multiplex PCR; TCRdb holds only in-frame clones, not every one. Among roughly 120,000 clones, 40% were seen once, and the ten largest hold less than 0.08%. The sequencing sample was made of stem cell memory CD4+ T cells from blood. All receptors derive from a woman under 30 in good health.

V and J are TRBV28 and TRBJ2-2, with TRBD1 identical over 8 bases. Looked up from germline, CDR1 is MDHEN and CDR2 is SYDVKM. CDR3 length equals 18 residues. Unmatched junction bases numbered 16, after V lost 6 bases and J lost 4 bases. The CDR3 reads CASSPIGQGGSVTGELFF. DNA for the CDR3: TGTGCCAGCAGCCCCATCGGACAGGGCGGATCGGTCACCGGGGAGCTGTTTTTT.

This clone was recorded a few times. The genes are TRBV7-2 and TRBJ2-4; 10 bases match TRBD2. The CDR3 has 12 amino acids. Trimming cost V 4 bases and J 15 bases; bases outside gene matches: 6. CDR1 and CDR2 from the germline V gene are SGHTA and FQGNSA. The CDR3 here is CASSSQREGLYF. The CDR3 coding sequence is TGTGCCAGCAGCTCTCAGCGGGAGGGCTTGTACTTC.

The table lists this clone with a few counts. The chain carries TRBV5-6 and TRBJ2-7, with D perhaps matching TRBD1 (6 bases). Deletions cut 4 bases from V and 0 bases from J, with 17 bases between. This CDR3 spans 16 amino acids. Germline V CDR1 and CDR2: SGHDT, YYEEEE. The CDR3: CASSLPGHIPSYEQYF. The CDR3 DNA is TGTGCCAGCAGCCTACCGGGACATATTCCCTCCTACGAGCAGTACTTC.

This clone was seen just once. One junction end disagrees with the germline gene, perhaps due to a read error. The rearrangement links TRBV28 to TRBJ2-3, with 9 bases identical to TRBD1. Germline CDR1 MDHEN, CDR2 SYDVKM. This CDR3 contains 13 residues. The CDR3 DNA follows: TGTGCCAGCAGTTATCCTAACAGGGGGCCCGTCTCGTTT. This encodes CASSYPNRGPVSF. Drawing the rest from reference TRBV28 and TRBJ2-3, the complete variable domain is DVKVTQSSRYLVKRTGEKVFLECVQDMDHENMFWYRQDPGLGLRLIYFSYDVKMKEKGDIPEGYSVSREKKERFSLILESASTNQTSMYLCASSYPNRGPVSFGPGTRLTVL.

The chain uses TRBV18 and TRBJ2-1; TRBD2 matches at 9 bases. This CDR3 has 15 residues. V was pared by 4 bases and J by 4 bases, with 5 bases of the junction left unmatched. Germline assignment: CDR1 KGHSH and CDR2 LQKENI. CDR3 region: CASSLAGAGYNEQFF. In DNA, the CDR3 is TGTGCCAGCTCACTAGCGGGAGCGGGGTACAATGAGCAGTTCTTC.